The 5 T cell receptor beta chains below come from one sample, sequenced in a study of blood T cell repertoires in COVID-19. Assay used: immunoSEQ multiplex PCR; TCRdb lists only in-frame clones, some missing. The sample contains some 200,000 clones, around four fifths of which appear only once. Sequencing was carried out using peripheral blood. The source of these receptors is a woman of 80 years or more with active or convalescent COVID-19.

V and J are TRBV7-2 and TRBJ2-7; D unclear. This CDR3 is 13 amino acids long. Per germline, CDR1 SGHTA and CDR2 FQGNSA. V lost 3 bases and J lost 3, with 9 bases in between. CDR3 DNA: TGTGCCAGCAGCTTTACACAGTACTACGAGCAGTACTTC. Translation: CASSFTQYYEQYF. The variable domain in full, completed from reference TRBV7-2 and TRBJ2-7, reads GAGVSQSPSNKVTEKGKDVELRCDPISGHTALYWYRQSLGQGLEFLIYFQGNSAPDKSGLPSDRFSAERTGGSVSTLTIQRTQQEDSAVYLCASSFTQYYEQYFGPGTRLTVT.

The chain links TRBV3-1 (or the pseudogene TRBV3-2) to TRBJ2-7, with D possibly matching TRBD1 (6 bases). CDR1 is LGHDT and CDR2 is YNNKEL in the germline V gene (reference sequence). Between the trimmed V and J ends, which lost 5 bases and 6 bases, there was a span of 23 bases. The CDR3 is 16 amino acids. The DNA of the CDR3 is TGTGCCAGCAGCTCCGCCCAACTTCATACAGGGACCGAGCAGTACTTC. Its translation is CASSSAQLHTGTEQYF.

The chain is built from TRBV6-5 and TRBJ2-7; D is ambiguous. Germline V gives CDR1 MNHEY, CDR2 SVGAGI. This CDR3 has 14 residues. V lost 6 bases to trimming and J lost 3 bases, with 15 bases between them. CDR3 protein: CASSRPSSNYEQYF. The CDR3 region has the DNA TGTGCCAGCAGCCGCCCATCTAGTAACTACGAGCAGTACTTC.

The chain recombines TRBV19 with TRBJ1-1; the match to TRBD1 covers 10 bases. Germline V gene lookup returns CDR1 LNHDA and CDR2 SQIVND (reference sequence). The CDR3 totals 15 residues. Trimming cost V 5 bases and J 4 bases; bases outside gene matches: 7. Here the CDR3 DNA reads TGTGCCAGTAGTTCGGGACAGGGGCCGGGCACTGAAGCTTTCTTT. Translation: CASSSGQGPGTEAFF.

The chain carries TRBV19 and TRBJ2-1, with 8 positions matching TRBD2. The CDR3 has 18 residues. V shed 0 bases and J 4 bases; nucleotides not matched to a gene: 11. CDR1 is LNHDA, CDR2 SQIVND, per germline (reference sequence). As DNA, the CDR3 is TGTGCCAGTAGTATAGAGGGACTAGGCCGCATAATATACAATGAGCAGTTCTTC. Translating it yields CASSIEGLGRIIYNEQFF.